The next 24 T cell receptor beta chains were all read from a single sample in a study of shared clonotypes between healthy human individuals (dated by TCRdb to the early 2020s). Preparation of the library involved the immunoSEQ multiplex PCR assay. As stored in TCRdb, this immuneACCESS dataset retains in-frame rearrangements with V and J assigned. A fraction of the clones does not appear; measured against another copy, unresolved V genes explain less than half of the discrepancy, and the remainder lacks a known reason. Here the sample has about 1.5 million clones; roughly 96% occur a single time. Of the sample, about 1% is held by the ten largest clones. The sequencing input was naive CD4+ T cells sorted from blood. The cell subset or site label of this sample denotes: CD45RA+ positively selected. These receptors were obtained from a man in his thirties or forties in good health.

The rearrangement links TRBV2 to TRBJ2-2, with D tentatively TRBD1 or TRBD2 (6 bases each). The germline V gene encodes CDR1 SNHLY and CDR2 FYNNEI. V gave up 7 bases and J gave up 7 bases, with 19 bases separating them. The CDR3 sequence is 15 residues long. CDR3 in amino acids: CASKARGAAGGELFF. Written as DNA, the CDR3 is TGTGCCAGCAAAGCGAGGGGGGCTGCAGGCGGGGAGCTGTTTTTT.

This clone was counted a few times. The chain has TRBV10-1 and TRBJ2-7; D is uncertain. The CDR3 consists of 9 residues. Per the germline V gene, CDR1 is WNHNN and CDR2 is SYGVQD (reference sequence). Trimming took 10 bases from V and 7 from J, leaving 8 bases between them. The CDR3 bases are TGCGCCATCCGGCGGGAGCAGTACTTC. Amino acids: CAIRREQYF.

The gene calls are TRBV28 and TRBJ2-7; D not certain. CDR1 is MDHEN and CDR2 is SYDVKM in the germline V gene. CDR3 length: 11 amino acids. V lost 5 bases to trimming and J lost 7 bases, with 9 bases between them. CDR3 in DNA: TGTGCCAGCAGTGGTCCCAGGGAGCAGTACTTC. It yields the protein CASSGPREQYF. The full variable domain, completed using reference TRBV28 and TRBJ2-7, is DVKVTQSSRYLVKRTGEKVFLECVQDMDHENMFWYRQDPGLGLRLIYFSYDVKMKEKGDIPEGYSVSREKKERFSLILESASTNQTSMYLCASSGPREQYFGPGTRLTVT.

The chain has TRBV5-4 and TRBJ2-5, with TRBD1 identical over 10 bases. After removal of 4 bases from V and 5 bases from J, the junction contained 5 bases not matched to a gene. Per the germline V gene, CDR1 is SGHNT and CDR2 is YYREEE (reference sequence). The CDR3 has 14 residues. CDR3 sequence (DNA): TGTGCCAGCAGCCCAGGGACAGGGGACGAGACCCAGTACTTC. Its translation: CASSPGTGDETQYF.

V gene TRBV10-3 combines with J gene TRBJ2-5; D not resolved. Germline CDR1 ENHRY, CDR2 SYGVKD. Deletions cut 3 bases from V and 1 base from J, with 18 bases between. This CDR3 has 17 residues. CDR3 residues: CAISDPMSKGFQETQYF. For the CDR3, the DNA is TGTGCCATCAGTGACCCGATGTCTAAAGGGTTCCAAGAGACCCAGTACTTC.

J is TRBJ1-5 and V is TRBV5-1, with unresolved D. With 1 base removed from V and 7 bases from J, the gap between germline ends came to 12 bases. Germline CDR1 is SGHRS and CDR2 is YFSETQ. CDR3 size: 14 residues. CDR3 sequence (DNA): TGCGCCAGCAGCTTGACCCGGGGAGGGCAGCCCCAGCATTTT. Its translation: CASSLTRGGQPQHF.

V usage is TRBV18 and J usage is TRBJ2-2; the D call may be TRBD1 or TRBD2 (5 bases each). V lost 1 base, J lost 0 bases, and 12 bases lay in between. The CDR3 runs to 17 residues. Germline CDR1 and CDR2: KGHSH and LQKENI. CDR3 in amino acids: CASSPRTSGANTGELFF. CDR3 in DNA: TGTGCCAGCTCACCACGGACATCCGGGGCGAACACCGGGGAGCTGTTTTTT.

The V and J genes are TRBV2 and TRBJ2-7; D may correspond to TRBD1 or TRBD2 (5 bases each). The germline V gene encodes CDR1 SNHLY and CDR2 FYNNEI. Trimming stripped 10 bases from V and 5 bases from J, with 15 bases between. The CDR3 sequence is 12 residues long. Here the CDR3 DNA reads TGTGCCACCCGGGACCCGTACGACGAGCAGTACTTC. This encodes CATRDPYDEQYF.

This clone was seen once. The chain carries TRBV5-4 and TRBJ2-1; D gene unclear. CDR3 length equals 15 residues. In germline, CDR1 is SGHNT, CDR2 YYREEE (reference sequence). Trimming shortened V by 3 bases and J by 5 bases, and 15 bases separated the two germline ends. The CDR3 sequence: CASSYRVGVNNEQFF. The CDR3 DNA reads as TGTGCCAGCAGCTACCGGGTAGGAGTGAACAATGAGCAGTTCTTC.

The chain links TRBV25-1 to TRBJ2-5; 9 bases fit TRBD1. Germline V lookup: CDR1 MGHDK, CDR2 SYGVNS. Trimming removed 11 bases from V and 5 bases from J; junction bases left unmatched: 6. The CDR3 runs 12 residues. In DNA form, the CDR3 reads TGTGCCTACAGGGGGCCCGGGGAGACCCAGTACTTC. As protein: CAYRGPGETQYF.

In DNA form, the CDR3 reads TGTGCCAGTATCAAGACGGACAGGGATCGGAACACTGAAGCTTTCTTT. Protein: CASIKTDRDRNTEAFF. The rearrangement uses TRBV19 and TRBJ1-1; 8 nucleotides align to TRBD1. Germline trimming cut 7 bases from V and 1 base from J; bases unmatched to any gene: 11. From germline, CDR1 is LNHDA and CDR2 SQIVND (reference sequence). This CDR3 has 16 residues.

The chain carries TRBV16 and TRBJ2-7; 8 nucleotides match TRBD1. The CDR3 is 18 amino acids. V lost 2 bases and J lost 2; bases outside the gene matches: 14. Per the germline V gene, CDR1 is KGHSY and CDR2 is FQNENV. CDR3 amino acids: CASSQVGTGTKPTYEQYF. In DNA, the CDR3 is TGTGCCAGCAGCCAAGTAGGGACAGGCACCAAGCCGACCTACGAGCAGTACTTC.

The V and J genes are TRBV7-8 and TRBJ2-3, with a tentative D call TRBD2 (5 bases). The CDR3 length is 15 residues. Trimming shortened V by 2 bases and J by 5 bases, and 14 bases separated the two germline ends. The germline CDR1 and CDR2 sequences are SGHVS and FQNEAQ. As DNA, the CDR3 is TGTGCCAGCAGCTTATACCTAGAGAGGGAAGATACGCAGTATTTT. Translated: CASSLYLEREDTQYF.

The V call is TRBV5-1, the J call TRBJ1-3; tentatively, D is TRBD1 (6 bases). The CDR3 length is 18 residues. CDR1 SGHRS and CDR2 YFSETQ come from the germline V gene. The V end was cut by 4 bases, the J end by 0 bases, with 20 bases between. The CDR3 region is CASSDALGQRNSGNTIYF. The DNA for the CDR3 is TGCGCCAGCAGCGACGCCCTAGGACAGCGCAACTCTGGAAACACCATATATTTT.

CDR3 DNA sequence: TGTGCCAGTAGTATAGTAGACGACTCCTCCTACGAGCAGTACTTC. This gives the protein CASSIVDDSSYEQYF. The chain is built from TRBV19 and TRBJ2-7; no definite D call. CDR1 and CDR2 (germline): LNHDA, SQIVND (reference sequence). This CDR3 contains 15 residues. Trimming stripped 1 base from V and 0 bases from J, with 10 bases between.

The chain links TRBV6-6 to TRBJ2-7; 7 nucleotides match TRBD2. Looked up from germline, CDR1 is MNHNY and CDR2 is SVGAGI (reference sequence). Germline trimming cut 6 bases from V and 7 bases from J; bases unmatched to any gene: 15. The CDR3 is 15 residues long. The CDR3 sequence is CASSPRLAGRDEQYF. The CDR3, as DNA: TGTGCCAGCAGCCCCCGTCTGGCGGGGAGGGATGAGCAGTACTTC.

V usage is TRBV5-1 and J usage is TRBJ2-7, with 9 bases matching TRBD1. The V gene end was trimmed by 4 bases and the J gene end by 2 bases; junction bases not matched to a gene: 7. CDR1 and CDR2 (germline): SGHRS, YFSETQ. This CDR3 comprises 15 residues. The CDR3 DNA reads TGCGCCAGCAGCCCGGGGGGACAGGGCCCCTACGAGCAGTACTTC. Translating gives CASSPGGQGPYEQYF.

This chain links TRBV5-1 with TRBJ1-2; 7 bases agree with TRBD1. The CDR3 totals 13 residues. The V gene end was trimmed by 2 bases and the J gene end by 8 bases; junction bases not matched to a gene: 6. CDR1 and CDR2 (germline): SGHRS, YFSETQ. Here the CDR3 DNA reads TGCGCCAGCAGCTTTAAACAGGGGAACGGCTACACCTTC. Protein: CASSFKQGNGYTF.

V usage is TRBV5-6 and J usage is TRBJ1-1, with a weak D call TRBD1 (5 bases). The CDR3 is 15 amino acids. The germline V gene has CDR1 SGHDT and CDR2 YYEEEE. Trimming took off 4 bases at V and 1 base at J, with 14 bases between the two ends. DNA for the CDR3: TGTGCCAGCAGCGGTCCTCAGGGCAGGAACACTGAAGCTTTCTTT. It specifies CASSGPQGRNTEAFF.

The chain recombines TRBV19 with TRBJ2-1, with D unclear. The CDR3 length is 13 residues. The germline V gene encodes CDR1 LNHDA and CDR2 SQIVND (reference sequence). V was trimmed by 2 bases and J by 8 bases, leaving 10 bases between them. DNA for the CDR3: TGTGCCAGTAGTATACCCCCAGGCGATGAGCAGTTCTTC. Translated, it gives CASSIPPGDEQFF.

The rearrangement uses TRBV18 and TRBJ2-5; possibly TRBD1 for D (6 bases). CDR1 is KGHSH and CDR2 is LQKENI in the germline V gene. The V gene lost 6 bases and the J gene lost 5 bases, with 16 bases spanning the gap. The CDR3 totals 14 residues. CDR3 protein: CASSFQTGWETQYF. As DNA, the CDR3 is TGTGCCAGCTCGTTCCAGACAGGATGGGAGACCCAGTACTTC.

DNA for the CDR3: TGTGCCAGCAGCTTAGTAGGTTCGGCTAGCGGGAGGGCCGTGGATACGCAGTATTTT. It encodes CASSLVGSASGRAVDTQYF. The V call is TRBV7-9, the J call TRBJ2-3; 12 bases map to TRBD2. V was pared by 1 base and J by 6 bases, with 14 bases of the junction left unmatched. The CDR3 has 19 amino acids. Germline CDR1 SEHNR, CDR2 FQNEAQ (reference sequence).

The chain recombines TRBV5-1 with TRBJ2-7; D not certain. Germline CDR1 and CDR2: SGHRS and YFSETQ. The CDR3 length is 15 residues. V was pared by 0 bases and J by 2 bases, with 12 bases between. CDR3: CASSLGAVPAYEQYF. CDR3 coding DNA: TGCGCCAGCAGCTTGGGGGCAGTCCCAGCCTACGAGCAGTACTTC.

This chain links TRBV27 with TRBJ2-5; 12 nucleotides align to TRBD2. The CDR3 runs 16 residues. The germline CDR1 and CDR2 sequences are MNHEY and SMNVEV (reference sequence). Trimming removed 5 bases from V and 2 bases from J; junction bases left unmatched: 6. CDR3 region: CASSATSGRPQETQYF. As DNA, the CDR3 is TGTGCCAGCAGTGCCACTAGCGGGAGGCCTCAAGAGACCCAGTACTTC.